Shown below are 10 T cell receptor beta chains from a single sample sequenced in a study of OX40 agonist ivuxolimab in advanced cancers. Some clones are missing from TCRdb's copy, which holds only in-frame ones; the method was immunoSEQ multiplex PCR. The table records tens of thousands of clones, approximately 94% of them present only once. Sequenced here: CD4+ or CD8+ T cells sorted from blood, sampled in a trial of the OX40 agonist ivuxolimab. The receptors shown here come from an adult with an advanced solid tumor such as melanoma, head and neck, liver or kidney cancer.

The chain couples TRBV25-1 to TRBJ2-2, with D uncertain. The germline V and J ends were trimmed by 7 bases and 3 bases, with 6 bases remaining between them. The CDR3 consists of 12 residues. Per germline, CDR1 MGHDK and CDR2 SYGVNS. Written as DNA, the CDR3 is TGTGCCAGCATAAGAGACACCGGGGAGCTGTTTTTT. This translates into CASIRDTGELFF.

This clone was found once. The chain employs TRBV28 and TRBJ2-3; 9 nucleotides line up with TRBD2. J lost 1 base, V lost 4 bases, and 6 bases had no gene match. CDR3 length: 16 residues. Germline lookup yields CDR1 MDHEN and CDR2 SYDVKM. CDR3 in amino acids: CASSYPTSGGTDTQYF. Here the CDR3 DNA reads TGTGCCAGCAGTTACCCGACTAGCGGAGGCACAGATACGCAGTATTTT.

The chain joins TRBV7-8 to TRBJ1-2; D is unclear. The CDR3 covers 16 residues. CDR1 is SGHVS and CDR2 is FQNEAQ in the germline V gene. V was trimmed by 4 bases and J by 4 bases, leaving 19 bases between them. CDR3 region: CASSSYTGGSFYGYTF. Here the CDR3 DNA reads TGTGCCAGCAGCTCATACACGGGAGGGTCCTTCTATGGCTACACCTTC.

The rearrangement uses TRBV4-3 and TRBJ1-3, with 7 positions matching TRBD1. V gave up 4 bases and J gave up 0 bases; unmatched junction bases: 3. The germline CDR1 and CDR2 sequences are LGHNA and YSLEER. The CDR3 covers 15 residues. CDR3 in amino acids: CASSLGTASGNTIYF. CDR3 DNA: TGCGCCAGCAGCCTCGGGACAGCCTCTGGAAACACCATATATTTT.

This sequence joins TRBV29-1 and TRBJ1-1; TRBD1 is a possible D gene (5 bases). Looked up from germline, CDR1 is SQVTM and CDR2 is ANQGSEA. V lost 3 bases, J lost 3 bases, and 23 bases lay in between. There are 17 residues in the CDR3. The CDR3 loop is CSVDTRGGRGVHTEAFF. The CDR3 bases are TGCAGCGTTGATACCCGGGGGGGAAGGGGCGTGCACACTGAAGCTTTCTTT.

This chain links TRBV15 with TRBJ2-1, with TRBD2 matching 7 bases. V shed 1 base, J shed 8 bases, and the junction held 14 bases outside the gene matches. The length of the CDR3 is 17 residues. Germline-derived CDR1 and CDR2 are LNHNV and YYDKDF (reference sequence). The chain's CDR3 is CATSRAHPGEGWDEQFF. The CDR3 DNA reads TGTGCCACCAGCAGAGCTCACCCCGGGGAGGGATGGGATGAGCAGTTCTTC.

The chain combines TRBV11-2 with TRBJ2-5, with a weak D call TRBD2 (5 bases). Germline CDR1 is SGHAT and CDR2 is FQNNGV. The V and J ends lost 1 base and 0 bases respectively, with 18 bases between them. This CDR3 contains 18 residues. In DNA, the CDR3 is TGTGCCAGCAGCTTAGTTGCCAGGCGGGTAGATCACCAAGAGACCCAGTACTTC. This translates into CASSLVARRVDHQETQYF.

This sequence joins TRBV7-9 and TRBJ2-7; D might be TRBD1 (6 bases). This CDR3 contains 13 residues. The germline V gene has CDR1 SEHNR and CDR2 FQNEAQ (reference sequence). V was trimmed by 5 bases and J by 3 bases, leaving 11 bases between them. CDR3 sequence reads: CASSILQGYEQYF. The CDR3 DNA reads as TGTGCCAGCAGCATACTACAGGGCTACGAGCAGTACTTC. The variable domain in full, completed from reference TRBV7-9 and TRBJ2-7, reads DTGVSQNPRHKITKRGQNVTFRCDPISEHNRLYWYRQTLGQGPEFLTYFQNEAQLEKSRLLSDRFSAERPKGSFSTLEIQRTEQGDSAMYLCASSILQGYEQYFGPGTRLTVT.

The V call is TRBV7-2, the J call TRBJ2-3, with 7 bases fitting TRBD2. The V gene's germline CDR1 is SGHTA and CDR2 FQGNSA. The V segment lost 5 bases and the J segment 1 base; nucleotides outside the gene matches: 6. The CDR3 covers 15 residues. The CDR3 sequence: CASSRGDLGTDTQYF. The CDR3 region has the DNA TGTGCCAGCAGCCGGGGGGATTTGGGCACAGATACGCAGTATTTT.

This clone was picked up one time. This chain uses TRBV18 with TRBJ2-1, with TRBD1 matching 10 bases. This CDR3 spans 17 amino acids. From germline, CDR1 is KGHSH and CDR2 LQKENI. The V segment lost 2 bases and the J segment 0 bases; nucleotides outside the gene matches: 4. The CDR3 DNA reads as TGTGCCAGCTCACCAGGGGGACAGGGGCTCTCCTACAATGAGCAGTTCTTC. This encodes CASSPGGQGLSYNEQFF.